A selection of T cell receptor beta chains follows, all from one sample in a study of OX40 agonist ivuxolimab in advanced cancers. Generated by immunoSEQ multiplex PCR, the TCRdb table keeps only in-frame clones and is missing some. The sample lists roughly 48,000 clones, 65% to 85% seen once, with approximately 1.1% in the top ten. Sequenced here: CD4+ or CD8+ T cells sorted from blood, sampled in a trial of the OX40 agonist ivuxolimab. These receptors all come from an adult with an advanced solid tumor such as melanoma, head and neck, liver or kidney cancer. Each CDR3 is given with its conserved first and last residue. A D gene is named only where the DNA matches it firmly. Clone sizes are given selectively: once, few, many, or a class where the clone is expanded.

d_gene: TRBD1; v_gene: TRBV18; abundance: .; j_gene: TRBJ2-5; CDR3nt: TGTGCCAGCTCACCAGGCTTGGGACAGGGGGCTTCAGAGACCCAGTACTTC; CDR3aa: CASSPGLGQGASETQYF
d_gene: .; v_gene: TRBV7-9; abundance: few; j_gene: TRBJ1-6; CDR3nt: TGTGCCAGCAGCTTAGACCACAGGGATTCACCCCTCCACTTT; CDR3aa: CASSLDHRDSPLHF
d_gene: TRBD1; v_gene: TRBV10-3; abundance: .; j_gene: TRBJ2-2; CDR3nt: TGTGCCATCAATCAGGGACAGGGGAACACCGGGGAGCTGTTTTTT; CDR3aa: CAINQGQGNTGELFF
d_gene: .; v_gene: TRBV11-3; abundance: .; j_gene: TRBJ1-1; CDR3nt: TGTGCCAGCAGCTTAGGGGGCTCACGGGGCACTGAAGCTTTCTTT; CDR3aa: CASSLGGSRGTEAFF
d_gene: TRBD2; v_gene: TRBV19; abundance: .; j_gene: TRBJ2-1; CDR3nt: TGTGCCAGTACCCCGGGGCTCGGGGGGGCTTCTGCTTCCGGTGGTGGTGAGCAGTTCTTC; CDR3aa: CASTPGLGGASASGGGEQFF
d_gene: TRBD1; v_gene: TRBV10-3; abundance: medium-sized; j_gene: TRBJ1-4; CDR3nt: TGTGCCATCAGTGAGAGGGACAGGGAAGGATTTGAAAAACTGTTTTTT; CDR3aa: CAISERDREGFEKLFF
d_gene: .; v_gene: TRBV4-2; abundance: .; j_gene: TRBJ1-6; CDR3nt: TGTGCCAGCAGCCGAAGTACCGGAGCTTCACCCCTCCACTTT; CDR3aa: CASSRSTGASPLHF
d_gene: .; v_gene: TRBV7-8; abundance: .; j_gene: TRBJ2-5; CDR3nt: TGTGCCAGCAGCCCTAGAACGGAGGAGACCCAGTACTTC; CDR3aa: CASSPRTEETQYF
d_gene: .; v_gene: TRBV9; abundance: .; j_gene: TRBJ1-6; CDR3nt: TGTGCCAGCAGCGTAGAGACAGTATATTCACCCCTCCACTTT; CDR3aa: CASSVETVYSPLHF
d_gene: TRBD1; v_gene: TRBV7-3; abundance: .; j_gene: TRBJ1-4; CDR3nt: TGTGCCAGCACCGTAAACCGGGACAGGGGTGAAAAACTGTTTTTT; CDR3aa: CASTVNRDRGEKLFF
d_gene: .; v_gene: TRBV7-6; abundance: .; j_gene: TRBJ2-5; CDR3nt: TGTGCCAGCAGCTTAGTGGGGGCGACCCAGTACTTC; CDR3aa: CASSLVGATQYF
d_gene: .; v_gene: TRBV5-6; abundance: once; j_gene: TRBJ2-7; CDR3nt: TGTGCCAGCAGCTTTGCAGGGTCCTACGAGCAGTACTTC; CDR3aa: CASSFAGSYEQYF
d_gene: .; v_gene: TRBV7-2; abundance: .; j_gene: TRBJ1-3; CDR3nt: TGTGCCAGCAGCTTAAATTCGGCCAGTTCTGGAAACACCATATATTTT; CDR3aa: CASSLNSASSGNTIYF
d_gene: .; v_gene: TRBV7-8; abundance: .; j_gene: TRBJ1-2; CDR3nt: TGTGCCAGCAGCTTCGGGTTGGCAGATGGCTACACCTTC; CDR3aa: CASSFGLADGYTF
d_gene: TRBD2; v_gene: TRBV11-2; abundance: .; j_gene: TRBJ2-7; CDR3nt: TGTGCCAGCAGCCCCGGGGGGAGCTCCTACGAGCAGTACTTC; CDR3aa: CASSPGGSSYEQYF
d_gene: .; v_gene: TRBV6-1; abundance: .; j_gene: TRBJ1-1; CDR3nt: TGTGCCAGCACCTATTCGAGGACCGAAGATTTCTTT; CDR3aa: CASTYSRTEDFF